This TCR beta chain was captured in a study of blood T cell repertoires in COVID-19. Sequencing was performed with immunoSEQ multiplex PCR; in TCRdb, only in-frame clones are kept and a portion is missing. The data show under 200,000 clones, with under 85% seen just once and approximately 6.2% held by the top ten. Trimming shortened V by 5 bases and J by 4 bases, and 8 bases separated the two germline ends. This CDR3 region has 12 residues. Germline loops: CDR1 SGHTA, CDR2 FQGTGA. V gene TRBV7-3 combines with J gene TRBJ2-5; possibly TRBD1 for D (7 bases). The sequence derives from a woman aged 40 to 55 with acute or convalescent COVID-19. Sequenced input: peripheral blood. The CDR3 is CASSQGGETQYF. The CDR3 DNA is TGTGCCAGCAGCCAGGGGGGAGAGACCCAGTACTTC.